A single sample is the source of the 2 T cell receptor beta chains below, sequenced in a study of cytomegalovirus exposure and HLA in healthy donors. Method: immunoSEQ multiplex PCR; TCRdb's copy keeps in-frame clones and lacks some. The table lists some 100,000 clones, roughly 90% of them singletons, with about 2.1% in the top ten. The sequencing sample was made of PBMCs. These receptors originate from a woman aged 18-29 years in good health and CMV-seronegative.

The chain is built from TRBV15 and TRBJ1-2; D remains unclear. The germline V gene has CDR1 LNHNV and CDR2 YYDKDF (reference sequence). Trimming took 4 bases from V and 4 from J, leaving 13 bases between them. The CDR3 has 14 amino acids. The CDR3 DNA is TGTGCCACCAGCATTTTCGGGTCGAGCTATGGCTACACCTTC. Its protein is CATSIFGSSYGYTF.

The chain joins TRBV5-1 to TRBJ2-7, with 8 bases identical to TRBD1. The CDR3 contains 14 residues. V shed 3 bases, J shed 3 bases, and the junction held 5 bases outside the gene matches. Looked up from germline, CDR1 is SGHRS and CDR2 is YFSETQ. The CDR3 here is CASSWQGAGYEQYF. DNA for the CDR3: TGCGCCAGCAGCTGGCAGGGGGCCGGCTACGAGCAGTACTTC.